The T cell receptor beta chain under discussion was sequenced for a study of human T cells and chemical hapten exposure. TCRdb processed the RACE reads anew with MiXCR; each CDR3 protein has one entry. The sample yields 300,000 to 400,000 distinct CDR3 sequences, around 7% seen once. The sample holds a few counts of this clonotype. Time point given: patch test 1, 2 weeks after DPC sensitization. Treatment specified: therapeutic diphenylcyclopropenone sensitization with weekly scalp DPC. Germline assignment: CDR1 SGHRS and CDR2 YFSETQ. The V end was cut by 0 bases, the J end by 0 bases, with 6 bases between. This CDR3 contains 14 residues.

The sequencing used whole blood, collected in connection with sensitization to the hapten diphenylcyclopropenone (DPC). J is TRBJ2-5 and V is TRBV5-1; D uncertain. The source is a woman between 18 and 29 years old with alopecia areata. Some clones in this sample may be carry-over from other donors' samples. CDR3 amino acids: CASSLDGNQETQYF. The CDR3 bases are TGCGCCAGCAGCTTGGATGGAAACCAAGAGACCCAGTACTTC.